Shown below are 21 T cell receptor beta chains from a single sample sequenced in a study of cytomegalovirus exposure and HLA in healthy donors. The PCR made use of 60 Vbeta and 13 Jbeta primers. The table came from immunoSEQ multiplex PCR; TCRdb's copy has only in-frame clones and leaves some out. The profile shows approximately 150,000 clones, approximately 81% of them singletons. Sequenced material: PBMCs. The receptor set was obtained from a man aged 50 to 60 in good health and CMV-seropositive.

As concerns this clone: This CDR3 is also generated by other DNA sequences in the sample. The chain links TRBV6-6 to TRBJ1-1; no reliable D call. V was trimmed by 0 bases and J by 2 bases, leaving 7 bases between them. Per germline, CDR1 MNHNY and CDR2 SVGAGI (reference sequence). The CDR3 extends over 14 amino acids. This CDR3 is CASSYSRGNTEAFF. DNA for the CDR3: TGTGCCAGCAGTTACTCGCGGGGAAACACTGAAGCTTTCTTT.

V and J are TRBV30 and TRBJ1-4, with D possibly being TRBD1 (5 bases). This CDR3 spans 12 amino acids. Germline loops: CDR1 GTSNPN, CDR2 SVGIG (reference sequence). The ends were cut back, 5 bases at V and 7 bases at J, with 11 bases in the middle. DNA for the CDR3: TGTGCCTGGGCCAGGGAGGGTGAAAAACTGTTTTTT. This encodes CAWAREGEKLFF.

This clone was counted only a few times. The chain combines TRBV30 with TRBJ1-5, with TRBD1 identical over 8 bases. CDR3 length: 15 amino acids. The germline gives CDR1 GTSNPN, CDR2 SVGIG (reference sequence). The trim removed 3 bases at V and 7 bases at J, leaving 11 bases unmatched. The CDR3 sequence is CAWSGRTGTRQPQHF. Here the CDR3 DNA reads TGTGCCTGGAGCGGGAGGACAGGGACGAGGCAGCCCCAGCATTTT.

This rearrangement joins TRBV6-1 to TRBJ1-4; 11 nucleotides align to TRBD1. CDR1 and CDR2 (germline): MNHNS, SASEGT. The length of the CDR3 is 14 residues. V shed 6 bases, J shed 7 bases, and the junction held 4 bases outside the gene matches. The CDR3 spells CASRRGTGGEKLFF. The CDR3 region has the DNA TGTGCCAGCAGAAGGGGGACAGGGGGTGAAAAACTGTTTTTT.

The rearrangement links TRBV10-3 to TRBJ2-5; 7 bases are a match to TRBD2. This CDR3 has 13 residues. Germline V lookup: CDR1 ENHRY, CDR2 SYGVKD. V dropped 4 bases and J dropped 3; count of bases not matched to a gene: 2. CDR3 sequence (DNA): TGTGCCATCAGTGGCGGGGGAGAAGAGACCCAGTACTTC. This sequence encodes CAISGGGEETQYF.

The genes are TRBV5-1 and TRBJ1-1, with a weak D call TRBD1 (6 bases). Trimming took off 0 bases at V and 1 base at J, with 13 bases between the two ends. The length of the CDR3 is 16 residues. The germline V gene has CDR1 SGHRS and CDR2 YFSETQ. The CDR3 DNA reads TGCGCCAGCAGCTTGGAGGGGGGGCTAACGAACACTGAAGCTTTCTTT. Translated: CASSLEGGLTNTEAFF.

The V call is TRBV6-6, the J call TRBJ2-7; 7 bases align to TRBD1. Germline CDR1 and CDR2: MNHNY and SVGAGI (reference sequence). With V trimmed by 2 bases and J by 7 bases, 8 bases remained unmatched. The CDR3 is 14 residues long. The CDR3 reads CASSYEGARREQYF. In nucleotides, the CDR3 is TGTGCCAGCAGTTACGAGGGGGCGCGTCGGGAGCAGTACTTC.

The chain recombines TRBV28 with TRBJ1-6, with D perhaps matching TRBD1 (5 bases). Germline CDR1 reads MDHEN; CDR2 reads SYDVKM. This CDR3 is 18 amino acids long. Trimming removed 3 bases from V and 0 bases from J, with 15 bases in between. CDR3 sequence (DNA): TGTGCCAGCAGTTTTGGGGCATTACAAGTCTCCTATAATTCACCCCTCCACTTT. Its translation: CASSFGALQVSYNSPLHF.

This rearrangement joins TRBV30 to TRBJ1-5; D not certain. Trimming took off 1 base at V and 9 bases at J, with 7 bases between the two ends. The CDR3 contains 11 residues. Per germline, CDR1 GTSNPN and CDR2 SVGIG (reference sequence). The CDR3: CAWSATGPQHF. CDR3 DNA sequence: TGTGCCTGGAGTGCCACGGGGCCCCAGCATTTT.

This clone was recorded a few times. The CDR3 loop reads CASSVRETQYF. The CDR3 nucleotides read TGTGCCAGCAGTGTTCGAGAGACCCAGTACTTC. The chain recombines TRBV2 with TRBJ2-5; D not resolved. CDR3 size: 11 residues. Trimming took off 4 bases at V and 4 bases at J, with 4 bases between the two ends. Germline CDR1 SNHLY, CDR2 FYNNEI.

The chain recombines TRBV2 with TRBJ2-1; a weak D match, TRBD1 (6 bases). The CDR3 spans 11 residues. Germline V gene data show CDR1 as SNHLY and CDR2 as FYNNEI. Deletions cut 6 bases from V and 9 bases from J, with 9 bases between. The CDR3 protein is CASRLRGEQFF. The CDR3 DNA is TGTGCCAGCAGGCTCAGGGGTGAGCAGTTCTTC.

V is TRBV7-2 and J is TRBJ2-7, with D tentatively TRBD2 (6 bases). The CDR3 length is 14 residues. V dropped 1 base and J dropped 6 bases, with 13 bases sitting between them. The germline gives CDR1 SGHTA, CDR2 FQGNSA. The CDR3 DNA reads TGTGCCAGCAGCTTAGACGCTCGGCGGGGCGAGCAGTACTTC. This sequence encodes CASSLDARRGEQYF. The full variable domain, rest sourced from reference TRBV7-2 and TRBJ2-7, is GAGVSQSPSNKVTEKGKDVELRCDPISGHTALYWYRQSLGQGLEFLIYFQGNSAPDKSGLPSDRFSAERTGGSVSTLTIQRTQQEDSAVYLCASSLDARRGEQYFGPGTRLTVT.

The chain recombines TRBV10-3 with TRBJ1-2; 7 nucleotides match TRBD1. V shed 6 bases and J 8 bases; nucleotides not matched to a gene: 9. Germline values: CDR1 ENHRY, CDR2 SYGVKD. This CDR3 spans 13 amino acids. The CDR3 DNA reads as TGTGCCATCAGCTCATCAGGGGGAAGGGGCTACACCTTC. This codes for CAISSSGGRGYTF.

The chain uses TRBV2 and TRBJ1-3, with D tentatively TRBD1 (6 bases). Germline loops: CDR1 SNHLY, CDR2 FYNNEI. The CDR3 runs to 16 residues. V was clipped by 5 bases and J by 0 bases, with 14 bases between them. This chain's CDR3 is CASSSQGAASGNTIYF. CDR3 in DNA: TGTGCCAGCAGTTCACAGGGAGCAGCCTCTGGAAACACCATATATTTT.

The chain has TRBV7-9 and TRBJ2-5, with a tentative D call TRBD2 (5 bases). CDR3 length: 16 residues. V lost 5 bases and J 0 bases, leaving 16 bases between the germline ends. Per germline, CDR1 SEHNR and CDR2 FQNEAQ (reference sequence). The CDR3 protein is CASSPWTLSNQETQYF. CDR3 DNA sequence: TGTGCCAGCAGCCCCTGGACTCTATCCAACCAAGAGACCCAGTACTTC.

The J gene is TRBJ2-7, the V gene TRBV7-2; unclear D gene. The ends were cut back, 5 bases at V and 3 bases at J, with 8 bases in the middle. The CDR3 extends over 12 amino acids. Germline V gene data show CDR1 as SGHTA and CDR2 as FQGNSA. The DNA for the CDR3 is TGTGCCAGCAGCCCCTCGGGCTACGAGCAGTACTTC. Translation gives CASSPSGYEQYF.

The chain has TRBV11-2 and TRBJ1-4, with D tentatively TRBD1 (6 bases). The V gene lost 1 base and the J gene lost 7 bases, with 10 bases spanning the gap. Germline V lookup: CDR1 SGHAT, CDR2 FQNNGV. CDR3 length equals 14 residues. As DNA, the CDR3 is TGTGCCAGCAGCTTAGCAGGGGTAAGTGAAAAACTGTTTTTT. It yields the protein CASSLAGVSEKLFF.

The V gene is TRBV5-4, the J gene TRBJ2-3, with D possibly being TRBD1 (5 bases). Trimming removed 4 bases from V and 4 bases from J, with 16 bases in between. The CDR3 consists of 15 residues. CDR1 and CDR2 (germline): SGHNT, YYREEE (reference sequence). The CDR3, as DNA: TGTGCCAGCAGCCGGCCAGGGCCGGTCGCAGATACGCAGTATTTT. This gives the protein CASSRPGPVADTQYF. The whole variable domain, remainder taken from reference TRBV5-4 and TRBJ2-3, is ETGVTQSPTHLIKTRGQQVTLRCSSQSGHNTVSWYQQALGQGPQFIFQYYREEENGRGNFPPRFSGLQFPNYSSELNVNALELDDSALYLCASSRPGPVADTQYFGPGTRLTVL.

The chain has TRBV7-6 and TRBJ2-5; D unclear. This CDR3 comprises 15 residues. The germline CDR1 and CDR2 sequences are SGHVS and FNYEAQ. With 5 bases removed from V and 1 base from J, the gap between germline ends came to 14 bases. The DNA of the CDR3 is TGTGCCAGCAGCCCCGCGTTAACAGCCCAAGAGACCCAGTACTTC. Translation gives CASSPALTAQETQYF.

The V and J genes are TRBV11-1 and TRBJ2-1; D perhaps matches TRBD2 (5 bases). The CDR3 contains 16 residues. Germline CDR1 reads SGHAT; CDR2 reads FQDESV (reference sequence). V was clipped by 5 bases and J by 2 bases, with 16 bases between them. For the CDR3, the DNA is TGTGCCAGCAGCATCTTTGGACGGAGGACCTACAATGAGCAGTTCTTC. Its protein is CASSIFGRRTYNEQFF.

J is TRBJ2-4 and V is TRBV7-2, with D possibly matching TRBD2 (5 bases). This CDR3 contains 13 residues. Germline-derived CDR1 and CDR2 are SGHTA and FQGNSA. V lost 5 bases to trimming and J lost 12 bases, with 17 bases between them. Here the CDR3 reads CASSLRRRSDQYF. DNA for the CDR3: TGTGCCAGCAGCCTGCGGAGGCGAAGCGATCAGTACTTC.